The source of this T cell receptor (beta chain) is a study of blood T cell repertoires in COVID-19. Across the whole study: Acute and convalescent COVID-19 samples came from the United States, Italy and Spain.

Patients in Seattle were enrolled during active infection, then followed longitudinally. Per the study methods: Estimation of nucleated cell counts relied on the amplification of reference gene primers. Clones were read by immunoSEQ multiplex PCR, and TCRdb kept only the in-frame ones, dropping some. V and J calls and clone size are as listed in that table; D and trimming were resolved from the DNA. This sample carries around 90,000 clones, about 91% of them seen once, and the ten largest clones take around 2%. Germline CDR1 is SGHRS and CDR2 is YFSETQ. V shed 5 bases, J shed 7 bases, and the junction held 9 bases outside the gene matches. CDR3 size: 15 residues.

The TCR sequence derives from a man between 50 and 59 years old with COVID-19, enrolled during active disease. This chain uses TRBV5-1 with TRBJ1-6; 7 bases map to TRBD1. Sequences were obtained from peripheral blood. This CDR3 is CASRTWDSENSPLHF. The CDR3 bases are TGCGCCAGCAGGACCTGGGACAGCGAAAATTCACCCCTCCACTTT.